The 7 T cell receptor beta chains in this list originate from one sample, sequenced in a study. Tregs were sorted as CD4+CD25+CD127-/low cells. TCRdb fed the 5' RACE reads into MiXCR, producing one record per CDR3 protein. Here the sample spans about 10,000 distinct CDR3 sequences, just over 25% being singletons. Sequencing was done on a sample of Tregs sorted from blood. These receptors were collected from a female donor with breast cancer.

By share, this clonotype counts as medium-sized (0.01 to 0.1%). The V call is TRBV20-1, the J call TRBJ1-1; a weak D match, TRBD1 (6 bases). The CDR3 runs 14 residues. Germline V lookup: CDR1 DFQATT, CDR2 SNEGSKA (reference sequence). Trimming pared 5 bases from V and 1 base from J, leaving 14 bases between. CDR3 coding DNA: TGCAGTGCTCGCCCTACAGGGCCGAACACTGAAGCTTTCTTT. Protein product: CSARPTGPNTEAFF.

The chain carries TRBV6-5 and TRBJ2-7; possibly TRBD1 for D (6 bases). Trimming removed 5 bases from V and 6 bases from J, with 17 bases in between. The CDR3 contains 14 residues. Germline V CDR1 and CDR2: MNHEY, SVGAGI. The CDR3: CASSARTVYGEQYF. The CDR3 nucleotides read TGTGCCAGCAGTGCGAGGACAGTCTACGGCGAGCAGTACTTC.

This clonotype appeared a few times. The junction and the germline gene differ at one end; a read error may be behind it. The rearrangement uses TRBV29-1 and TRBJ1-1; D unclear. The CDR3 runs 11 residues. CDR1 is SQVTM and CDR2 is ANQGSEA in the germline V gene. The CDR3 loop reads CGARAYTEASF. In DNA, the CDR3 is TGCGGTGCACGAGCGTACACTGAAGCTTCCTTT.

This clonotype has ten or more counts. The CDR3 loop reads CASSFSGTQYF. The CDR3 DNA follows: TGTGCCAGCAGCTTTTCCGGGACCCAGTACTTC. This chain links TRBV7-8 with TRBJ2-5; no firm D call. The germline V and J ends were trimmed by 3 bases and 7 bases, with 6 bases remaining between them. The length of the CDR3 is 11 residues. Germline V lookup: CDR1 SGHVS, CDR2 FQNEAQ. Variable domain in full (rest from reference TRBV7-8 and TRBJ2-5): GAGVSQSPRYKVAKRGQDVALRCDPISGHVSLFWYQQALGQGPEFLTYFQNEAQLDKSGLPSDRFFAERPEGSVSTLKIQRTQQEDSAVYLCASSFSGTQYFGPGTRLLVL.

This clonotype is medium-sized in the sample. The chain combines TRBV2 with TRBJ2-1, with 7 bases identical to TRBD2. Germline lookup yields CDR1 SNHLY and CDR2 FYNNEI. CDR3 size: 15 residues. The V segment lost 6 bases and the J segment 4 bases; nucleotides outside the gene matches: 9. The CDR3 spells CASRERDESYNEQFF. DNA of the CDR3: TGTGCCAGCAGAGAGCGGGACGAGAGTTACAATGAGCAGTTCTTC.

As regards this clonotype: A single base separates this from a much larger clone, so it may be a read error. CDR3 sequence: CATSATAHEQLF. DNA of the CDR3: TGTGCCACCAGTGCAACCGCCCATGAGCAGCTCTTC. This sequence joins TRBV24-1 and TRBJ2-1, with D hard to call. Germline V gene sequence: CDR1 KGHDR, CDR2 SFDVKD. This CDR3 region has 12 residues.

This clonotype was detected ten times or more. V usage is TRBV9 and J usage is TRBJ1-1, with D maybe TRBD1 (6 bases). This CDR3 is 13 amino acids long. Trimming removed 3 bases at V and 5 bases at J, with 11 bases between. Germline V gives CDR1 SGDLS, CDR2 YYNGEE. CDR3 coding DNA: TGTGCCAGCAGCGCAGGGGTTGGTACTGAAGCTTTCTTT. This sequence encodes CASSAGVGTEAFF.